This T cell receptor beta chain emerged from a study of blood T cells in healthy people across ages. Findings and caveats of the study: Relative to aged donors, long-lived donors carried more naive CD4+ cells and displayed higher diversity.

The CDR3 length is 12 residues. The germline V gene encodes CDR1 SGHNT and CDR2 YENEEA. V shed 4 bases and J 6 bases; nucleotides not matched to a gene: 1. Healthy Caucasian individuals from Russia aged roughly 6 to 90 were enrolled as donors. Total RNA, at least 5.5 micrograms per sample, was extracted from PBMCs. Concerning this clonotype: What it recognizes is unknown. This sequence may be a read error, since a much larger clone differs from it by one base.

Through a sample-barcoded 5' primer and a J-beta primer mix, a second PCR was run for about 7 to 12 cycles. Paired-end reads containing CDR3 totaled no fewer than 3 million for each sample. TCRdb passed the 5' RACE reads through MiXCR, listing each CDR3 protein once. The data contain fewer than 2,000,000 distinct CDR3 sequences, about 39% of them singletons. Sequencing was done on a sample of blood. This TCR was sampled from a human donor in good health. J is TRBJ1-2 and V is TRBV11-3; 8 bases line up with TRBD1. DNA of the CDR3: TGTGCCAGCAGCTCACAGGGGGATGGCTACACCTTC. Protein: CASSSQGDGYTF.